What follows is one T cell receptor beta chain and its context. J gave up 5 bases and V 5 bases, and 17 bases lay outside the gene matches. The CDR3 consists of 19 residues. Germline values: CDR1 LNHDA, CDR2 SQIVND (reference sequence). This table comes from immunoSEQ multiplex PCR, and its TCRdb copy is limited to in-frame clones, with some not included. The data show 100,000 to 120,000 clones, 85% to 90% seen once. The data were taken from a study of blood T cell repertoires in COVID-19. Sequencing was performed on peripheral blood. This sequence originates from a woman aged 45-59 years with acute or convalescent COVID-19. The V and J genes are TRBV19 and TRBJ2-2, with 10 bases aligning to TRBD2. As DNA, the CDR3 is TGTGCCAGTAGTCTATTAGCGGGAGGTAATGCCGGGAGAACCGGGGAGCTGTTTTTT. Its protein product is CASSLLAGGNAGRTGELFF.